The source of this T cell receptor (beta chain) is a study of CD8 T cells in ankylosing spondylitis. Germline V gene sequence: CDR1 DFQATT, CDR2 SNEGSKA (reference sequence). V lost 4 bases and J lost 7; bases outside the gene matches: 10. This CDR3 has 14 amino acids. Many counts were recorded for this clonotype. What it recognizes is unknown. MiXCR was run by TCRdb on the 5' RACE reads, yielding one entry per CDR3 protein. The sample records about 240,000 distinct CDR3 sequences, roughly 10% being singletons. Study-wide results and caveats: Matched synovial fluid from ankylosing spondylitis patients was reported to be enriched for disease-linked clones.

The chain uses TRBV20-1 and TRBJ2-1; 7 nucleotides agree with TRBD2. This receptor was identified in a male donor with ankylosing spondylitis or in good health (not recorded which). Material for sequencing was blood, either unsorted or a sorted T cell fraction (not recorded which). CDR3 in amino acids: CSAKGLVLHNEQFF. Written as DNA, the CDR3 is TGCAGTGCTAAAGGACTAGTTCTACATAATGAGCAGTTCTTC.